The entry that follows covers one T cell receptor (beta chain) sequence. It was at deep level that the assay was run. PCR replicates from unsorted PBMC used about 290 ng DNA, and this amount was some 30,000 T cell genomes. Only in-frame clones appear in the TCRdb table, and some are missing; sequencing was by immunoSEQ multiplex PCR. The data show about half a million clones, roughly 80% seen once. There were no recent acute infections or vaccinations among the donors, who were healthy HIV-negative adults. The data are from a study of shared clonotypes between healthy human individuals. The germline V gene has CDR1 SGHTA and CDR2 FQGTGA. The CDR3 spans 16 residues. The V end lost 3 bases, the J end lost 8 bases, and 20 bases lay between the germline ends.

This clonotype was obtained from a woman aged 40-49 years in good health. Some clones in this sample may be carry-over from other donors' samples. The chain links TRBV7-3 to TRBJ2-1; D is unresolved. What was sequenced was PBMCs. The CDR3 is CASSFEPQVNGDEQFF. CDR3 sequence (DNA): TGTGCCAGCAGCTTTGAGCCCCAGGTGAACGGCGATGAGCAGTTCTTC. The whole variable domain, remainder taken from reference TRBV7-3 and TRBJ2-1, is GAGVSQTPSNKVTEKGKYVELRCDPISGHTALYWYRQSLGQGPEFLIYFQGTGAADDSGLPNDRFFAVRPEGSVSTLKIQRTERGDSAVYLCASSFEPQVNGDEQFFGPGTRLTVL.